This passage covers 14 T cell receptor beta chains from one sample sequenced in a study of post-analysis software for immune sequencing data. Unique-molecular-identifier-tagged TCR beta cDNA libraries were used. MiXCR, applied by TCRdb to the PCR reads, yields one record per CDR3 protein. The table lists 170,000 or so distinct CDR3 sequences, about 32% of them singletons. Study-level results: Elevated frequency relative to controls characterized roughly five TRBV segments in patients, TRBV5-6, TRBV5-1 and TRBV20-1 among them.

These receptors' targets are unknown. The sample taken for sequencing was blood. These TCRs come from a girl aged 5-17 years with multiple sclerosis.

V and J are TRBV12-3 or TRBV12-4 and TRBJ2-2; no clear D. The CDR3 spans 14 residues. Trimming removed 3 bases at V and 7 bases at J, with 12 bases between. Written as DNA, the CDR3 is TGTGCCAGCAGTTTTAGCTTAGCTGGCGGGGAGCTGTTTTTT. This codes for CASSFSLAGGELFF.

Concerning this clonotype: A single base separates this from a much larger clone, so it may be a read error. The rearrangement joins TRBV5-6 to TRBJ1-4; 7 nucleotides align to TRBD1. The germline CDR1 and CDR2 sequences are SGHDT and YYEEEE. The length of the CDR3 is 13 residues. CDR3 bases: TGTGTCAGCAGCTTGGGACAGAGTGAAAAACTGTTTTTT. This gives the protein CVSSLGQSEKLFF.

This chain connects TRBV20-1 to TRBJ1-5; D remains unclear. The length of the CDR3 is 8 residues. Trimming took 7 bases from V and 9 from J, leaving 4 bases between them. In germline, CDR1 is DFQATT, CDR2 SNEGSKA (reference sequence). The CDR3 loop is CSDRPQHF. As DNA, the CDR3 is TGCAGTGATCGGCCCCAGCATTTT.

About this clonotype itself: A much larger clone differs from this one at a single base, so this may be a read error. The rearrangement links TRBV20-1 to TRBJ2-5; TRBD1 matches 7 bases. The J call may be incorrect, as the DNA end agrees better with TRBJ2-7. This CDR3 is built from 15 residues. CDR1 is DFQATT and CDR2 is SNEGSKA in the germline V gene (reference sequence). The CDR3 is CSARDQTGSKREQYF. The CDR3 DNA is TGCAGTGCTAGAGACCAGACAGGGAGTAAGCGCGAGCAGTACTTC.

The sample holds a few counts of this clonotype. The chain joins TRBV13 to TRBJ2-7, with D perhaps TRBD1 (5 bases). The CDR3 runs to 14 residues. Germline V CDR1 and CDR2: PRHDT, FYEKMQ (reference sequence). V lost 3 bases and J 1 base, leaving 10 bases between the germline ends. CDR3 bases: TGTGCCAGCAGCTTGGGGCAGCTTTCCTACGAGCAGTACTTC. It codes for CASSLGQLSYEQYF. Combining the CDR3 with reference TRBV13 and TRBJ2-7 gives the whole variable domain AAGVIQSPRHLIKEKRETATLKCYPIPRHDTVYWYQQGPGQDPQFLISFYEKMQSDKGSIPDRFSAQQFSDYHSELNMSSLELGDSALYFCASSLGQLSYEQYFGPGTRLTVT.

The chain is built from TRBV7-2 and TRBJ2-7; a weak D match, TRBD2 (5 bases). Trimming removed 2 bases at V and 2 bases at J, with 10 bases between. Germline V gene sequence: CDR1 SGHTA, CDR2 FQGNSA. This CDR3 has 14 residues. CDR3 DNA sequence: TGTGCCAGCAGCTTATATGTCGGGGCCTACGAGCAGTACTTC. This gives the protein CASSLYVGAYEQYF. Supplemented by reference TRBV7-2 and TRBJ2-7, the full variable domain reads GAGVSQSPSNKVTEKGKDVELRCDPISGHTALYWYRQSLGQGLEFLIYFQGNSAPDKSGLPSDRFSAERTGGSVSTLTIQRTQQEDSAVYLCASSLYVGAYEQYFGPGTRLTVT.

With respect to this clonotype: With a much larger clone just one base away, this may be a read error. J is TRBJ2-1 and V is TRBV7-9, with D possibly TRBD2 on 5 matching bases. The V gene's germline CDR1 is SEHNR and CDR2 FQNEAQ (reference sequence). The CDR3 length is 15 residues. The germline V and J ends were trimmed by 4 bases and 7 bases, with 17 bases remaining between them. CDR3 protein: CASSSPGFEENEQFF. CDR3 sequence (DNA): TGTGCCAGCAGCTCCCCGGGGTTCGAGGAGAATGAGCAGTTCTTC.

The table lists this clonotype with a few counts. V is TRBV7-8 and J is TRBJ1-2; TRBD1 matches 8 bases. The CDR3 spans 16 residues. Germline V gene data show CDR1 as SGHVS and CDR2 as FQNEAQ. With V trimmed by 1 base and J by 2 bases, 6 bases remained unmatched. DNA for the CDR3: TGTGCCAGCAGCTTAGTGGGGGACAGGAAAAACTATGGCTACACCTTC. Translation: CASSLVGDRKNYGYTF.

This clonotype came up a few times. The rearrangement joins TRBV25-1 to TRBJ1-1, with D hard to call. Germline-derived CDR1 and CDR2 are MGHDK and SYGVNS. The CDR3 spans 14 residues. Between the trimmed V and J ends, which lost 3 bases and 6 bases, there was a span of 14 bases. The CDR3, as DNA: TGTGCCAGCAGTGACCGAGAGTGGACGGCTGAAGCTTTCTTT. Its translation is CASSDREWTAEAFF.

Written as DNA, the CDR3 is TGTGCCAGCAGATCGACTACCAACTATGAGCAGTTCTTC. Encoded protein: CASRSTTNYEQFF. The chain joins TRBV12-3 or TRBV12-4 to TRBJ2-1; TRBD2 is a possible D gene (5 bases). The CDR3 extends over 13 amino acids. The V end was cut by 6 bases, the J end by 8 bases, with 14 bases between.

This clonotype was seen more than once but under ten times. A much larger clonotype is one base distant, so this may be a read error. The gene calls are TRBV4-1 and TRBJ2-1; TRBD2 might be the D (6 bases). This CDR3 is built from 17 residues. CDR1 MGHRA and CDR2 YSYEKL come from the germline V gene. The CDR3 here is CASSQPIRRDSCNEQFF. DNA of the CDR3: TGCGCCAGCAGCCAACCCATTAGACGGGACTCCTGCAATGAGCAGTTCTTC.

This clonotype was detected many times. The chain links TRBV7-7 to TRBJ2-1; the D call may be TRBD1 or TRBD2 (5 bases each). This CDR3 contains 11 residues. From germline, CDR1 is SSHAT and CDR2 FNYEAQ (reference sequence). V was trimmed by 11 bases and J by 3 bases, leaving 8 bases between them. CDR3 DNA sequence: TGTGCCGTGGGGGTCTACAATGAGCAGTTCTTC. Amino acids: CAVGVYNEQFF.

Ten or more counts support this clonotype. The chain employs TRBV20-1 and TRBJ1-4; D perhaps matches TRBD1 (6 bases). The CDR3 consists of 15 residues. The germline gives CDR1 DFQATT, CDR2 SNEGSKA (reference sequence). Deletions cut 0 bases from V and 6 bases from J, with 14 bases between. The CDR3 loop reads CSARDHRGLYEKLFF. The CDR3 DNA sequence: TGCAGTGCTAGAGATCATCGGGGGCTTTATGAAAAACTGTTTTTT.

This clonotype was detected only a few times. The chain employs TRBV29-1 and TRBJ1-5; D unclear. There are 12 residues in the CDR3. Germline V CDR1 and CDR2: SQVTM, ANQGSEA. V was cut by 4 bases and J by 1 base, with 5 bases left in between. For the CDR3, the DNA is TGCAGCGTTGCTTCCAGCAATCAGCCCCAGCATTTT. Its protein product is CSVASSNQPQHF.